This entry describes one TCR beta chain. TCRdb re-derived calls from the RT-PCR reads in MiXCR, one entry per CDR3 protein. The repertoire consists of 650,000 to 850,000 distinct CDR3 sequences, with about 15% occurring once and the leading ten covering 6% to 8%. Germline lookup yields CDR1 SGHRS and CDR2 YFSETQ. CDR3 length equals 12 residues. Unmatched junction bases numbered 6, after V lost 0 bases and J lost 16 bases. The source of the sample is a study of response to subunit inactivated influenza vaccine. The input for sequencing was PBMCs from blood, taken around 15 days before vaccination. V usage is TRBV5-1 and J usage is TRBJ1-4, with TRBD1 matching 7 bases. The sequence derives from a man aged 45-65 years who received an inactivated influenza vaccine. This chain's CDR3 is CASSLGQGVWFF. CDR3 DNA sequence: TGCGCCAGCAGCTTGGGACAGGGTGTATGGTTTTTT. Complete variable domain (other parts from reference TRBV5-1 and TRBJ1-4): KAGVTQTPRYLIKTRGQQVTLSCSPISGHRSVSWYQQTPGQGLQFLFEYFSETQRNKGNFPGRFSGRQFSNSRSEMNVSTLELGDSALYLCASSLGQGVWFFGSGTQLSVL.